The clone carrying this T cell receptor (beta chain) was seen ten or more times. Construction of the TCRbeta library involved unique molecular identifiers. TCRdb re-derived calls from the PCR reads in MiXCR, one entry per CDR3 protein. Counted here are hundreds of thousands of distinct CDR3 sequences, about a tenth occurring once; the ten biggest clones make up about 6%. The data were taken from a study of T-cell reconstitution after alpha-beta-depleted transplantation in children. The sequences come from PBMCs from the stem cell graft donor, collected from the stem cell graft. This clonotype originated in a human donor who donated a stem cell graft to a child with acute lymphoblastic leukemia.

CDR3 sequence (DNA): TGTGCCAGCAGTTTCAGGGGTTCGAGCACCGGGGAGCTGTTTTTT. Its translation: CASSFRGSSTGELFF. The chain combines TRBV12-3 or TRBV12-4 with TRBJ2-2, with TRBD1 as a possible D gene (6 bases). V was shortened by 3 bases and J by 4 bases, with 12 bases between the two germline ends. CDR3 length equals 15 residues.